The rows below give T cell receptor beta chains drawn from one sample of a study of T cells in Graves' hyperthyroidism and ophthalmopathy. TCRdb reanalysed the multiplex PCR reads using MiXCR and keeps one entry per CDR3 protein. The table records approximately 740,000 distinct CDR3 sequences, around 13% of them present only once. Sequencing input: blood. The receptors derive from a woman under 30 with Graves' hyperthyroidism. Each CDR3 is given with its conserved first and last residue. D genes are given only for firm matches. The size field is filled for only some rows; it gives once, few, many or a size class.

D gene: -; J gene: TRBJ1-6; clone size: -; CDR3 length: 14; V gene: TRBV5-1; CDR3 protein: CASSLDGVSSPLHF; CDR3 DNA: TGCGCCAGCAGCTTGGACGGGGTTAGTTCACCCCTCCACTTT
D gene: -; J gene: TRBJ2-5; clone size: -; CDR3 length: 14; V gene: TRBV7-9; CDR3 protein: CASSSEDTQETQYF; CDR3 DNA: TGTGCCAGCAGCTCCGAGGACACGCAAGAGACCCAGTACTTC
D gene: -; J gene: TRBJ2-7; clone size: many; CDR3 length: 15; V gene: TRBV15; CDR3 protein: CATSIQQDSSYEQYF; CDR3 DNA: TGTGCCACCAGCATCCAGCAAGACAGTTCCTACGAGCAGTACTTC
D gene: -; J gene: TRBJ2-7; clone size: many; CDR3 length: 17; V gene: TRBV6-2/TRBV6-3; CDR3 protein: CASSYSIFGRRTYEQYF; CDR3 DNA: TGTGCCAGCAGTTACTCGATCTTCGGGAGAAGGACCTACGAGCAGTACTTC
D gene: -; J gene: TRBJ2-6; clone size: -; CDR3 length: 12; V gene: TRBV12-3/TRBV12-4; CDR3 protein: CASGRQPNVLTF; CDR3 DNA: TGTGCCAGCGGCCGTCAGCCCAACGTCCTGACTTTC
D gene: TRBD2; J gene: TRBJ2-1; clone size: many; CDR3 length: 20; V gene: TRBV30; CDR3 protein: CAWSFYRASGRTGWKDEQFF; CDR3 DNA: TGTGCCTGGAGTTTCTACCGGGCTAGCGGGAGGACAGGATGGAAGGATGAGCAGTTCTTC
D gene: -; J gene: TRBJ2-3; clone size: few; CDR3 length: 16; V gene: TRBV4-1; CDR3 protein: CASSYPGLAATDTQYF; CDR3 DNA: TGCGCCAGCAGCTACCCCGGGTTGGCGGCCACAGATACGCAGTATTTT
D gene: TRBD2; J gene: TRBJ2-3; clone size: many; CDR3 length: 15; V gene: TRBV20-1; CDR3 protein: CSAVRLAGGTNTQYF; CDR3 DNA: TGCAGTGCTGTTCGACTAGCGGGAGGGACTAATACGCAGTATTTT
D gene: -; J gene: TRBJ1-5; clone size: many; CDR3 length: 14; V gene: TRBV2; CDR3 protein: CASNLRGLGQPQHF; CDR3 DNA: TGTGCCAGCAATTTGCGGGGGCTCGGTCAGCCCCAGCATTTT
D gene: -; J gene: TRBJ2-2; clone size: many; CDR3 length: 15; V gene: TRBV7-2; CDR3 protein: CASTWQLGLAGELFF; CDR3 DNA: TGTGCCAGCACGTGGCAGTTGGGCCTCGCCGGGGAGCTGTTTTTT